This section outlines one TCR beta chain sequence together with its context. Its antigen is not identified. Run at survey level, the immunoSEQ assay was version v3.0. Only in-frame clones appear in the TCRdb table, and some are missing; sequencing was by immunoSEQ multiplex PCR. Of more than 35,000 clones in the sample, 65% to 90% were seen once. The data were obtained in a study of long-term antiretroviral therapy in people with HIV. The study's findings and limits: Gathering of blood took place between about 2004 and 2017, possibly under older ART regimens.

A minimum of one pre-ART and two post-ART PBMC samples existed for each donor. In each sample, about 0.95-11 million cryopreserved PBMC were present before DNA extraction. CDR3 length equals 19 residues. Germline V CDR1 and CDR2: SGHRS, YFSETQ. The J segment lost 1 base and the V segment lost 0 bases, leaving 12 bases of the junction unmatched. The chain employs TRBV5-1 and TRBJ2-5; TRBD2 agrees at 10 bases. This TCR derives from a woman under 30 with HIV. Sequenced here: unsorted PBMCs, sampled just before starting antiretroviral therapy. This CDR3 is CASSLAGMASGRPQETQYF. In DNA, the CDR3 is TGCGCCAGCAGCTTGGCCGGTATGGCTAGCGGGAGACCCCAAGAGACCCAGTACTTC.